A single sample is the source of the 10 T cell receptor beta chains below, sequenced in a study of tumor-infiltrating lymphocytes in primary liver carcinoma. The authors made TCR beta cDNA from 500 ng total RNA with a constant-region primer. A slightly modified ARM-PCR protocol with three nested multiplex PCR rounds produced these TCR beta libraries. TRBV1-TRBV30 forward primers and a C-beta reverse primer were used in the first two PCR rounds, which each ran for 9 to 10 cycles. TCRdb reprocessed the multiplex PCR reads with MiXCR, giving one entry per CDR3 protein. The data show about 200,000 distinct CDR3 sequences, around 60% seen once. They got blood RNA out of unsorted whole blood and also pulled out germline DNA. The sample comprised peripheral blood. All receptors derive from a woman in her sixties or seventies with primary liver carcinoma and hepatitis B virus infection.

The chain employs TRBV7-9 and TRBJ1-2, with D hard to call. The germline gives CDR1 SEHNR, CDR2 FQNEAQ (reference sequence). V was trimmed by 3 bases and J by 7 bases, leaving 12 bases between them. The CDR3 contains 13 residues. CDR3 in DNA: TGTGCCAGCAGCTTTGAGAACCCAGGTGGCTACACCTTC. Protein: CASSFENPGGYTF.

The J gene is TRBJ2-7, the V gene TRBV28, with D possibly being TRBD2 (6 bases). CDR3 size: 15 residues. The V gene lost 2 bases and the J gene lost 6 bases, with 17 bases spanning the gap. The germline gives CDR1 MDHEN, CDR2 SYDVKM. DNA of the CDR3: TGTGCCAGCAGTTTAAGCGGCTGGAGGGCCTGCGAGCAGTACTTC. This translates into CASSLSGWRACEQYF.

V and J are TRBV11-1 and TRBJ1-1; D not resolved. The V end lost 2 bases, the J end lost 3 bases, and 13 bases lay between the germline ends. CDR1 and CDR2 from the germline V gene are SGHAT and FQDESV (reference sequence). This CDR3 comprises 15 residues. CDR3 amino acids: CASSLFRRMDTEAFF. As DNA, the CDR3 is TGTGCCAGCAGCTTATTCAGACGGATGGACACTGAAGCTTTCTTT.

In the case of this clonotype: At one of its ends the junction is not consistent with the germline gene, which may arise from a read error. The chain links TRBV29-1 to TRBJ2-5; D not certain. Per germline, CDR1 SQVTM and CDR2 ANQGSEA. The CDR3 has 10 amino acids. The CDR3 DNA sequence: TGCAGCGTTCATCAAGAGGCCCAGTACTTC. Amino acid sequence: CSVHQEAQYF.

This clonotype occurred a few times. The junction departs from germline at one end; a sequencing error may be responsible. CDR3 sequence reads: CASSLATNTGELFF. The CDR3 nucleotides are TGTGCCAGCAGCTTAGCCACGAACACCGGGGAACTGTTTTTT. The chain joins TRBV11-2 to TRBJ2-2, with D possibly TRBD2 on 5 matching bases. Germline CDR1 reads SGHAT; CDR2 reads FQNNGV. This CDR3 contains 14 residues.

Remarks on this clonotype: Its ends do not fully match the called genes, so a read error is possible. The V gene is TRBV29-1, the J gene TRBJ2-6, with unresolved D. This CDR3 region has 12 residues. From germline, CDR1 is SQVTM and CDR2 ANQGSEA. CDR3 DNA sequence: TGCAACGTTGTTTTTGGGGCCAACGTCCTGACTTTC. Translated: CNVVFGANVLTF.

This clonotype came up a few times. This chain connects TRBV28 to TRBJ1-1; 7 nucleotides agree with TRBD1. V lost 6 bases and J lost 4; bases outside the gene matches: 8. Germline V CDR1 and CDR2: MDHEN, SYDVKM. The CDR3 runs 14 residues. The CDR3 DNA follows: TGTGCCAGCAGACCTCAGGGGGGTGGCACTGAAGCTTTCTTT. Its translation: CASRPQGGGTEAFF.

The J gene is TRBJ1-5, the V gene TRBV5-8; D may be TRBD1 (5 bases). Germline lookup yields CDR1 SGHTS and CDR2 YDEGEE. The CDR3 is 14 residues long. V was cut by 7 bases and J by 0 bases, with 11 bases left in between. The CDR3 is CASAQDSSNQPQHF. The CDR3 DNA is TGTGCCAGCGCCCAAGACAGTAGCAATCAGCCCCAGCATTTT.

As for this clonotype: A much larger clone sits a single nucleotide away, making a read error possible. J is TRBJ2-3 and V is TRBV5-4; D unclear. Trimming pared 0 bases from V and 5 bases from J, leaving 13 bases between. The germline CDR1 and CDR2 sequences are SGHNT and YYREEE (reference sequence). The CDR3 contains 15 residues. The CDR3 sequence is CASSLGVGMVDTQYF. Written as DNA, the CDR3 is TGTGCCAGCAGCTTGGGAGTGGGAATGGTAGATACGCAGTATTTT.

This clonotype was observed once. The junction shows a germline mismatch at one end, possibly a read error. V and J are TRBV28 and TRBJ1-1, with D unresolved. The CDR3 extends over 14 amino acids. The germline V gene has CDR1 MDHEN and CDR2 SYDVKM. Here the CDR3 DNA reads TGTTCCAGCAGTCAACAGATACTGAACACTGAAGCTTTCTTT. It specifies CSSSQQILNTEAFF.